The 11 T cell receptor beta chains reported below all come from one sample, sequenced in a study of monozygotic twins with inflammatory bowel disease. TCRdb reanalyzed the 5' RACE reads and collapses them to one entry per CDR3 protein, without DNA. This repertoire includes about 380,000 distinct CDR3 sequences. Sequenced: blood. The source of these receptors is a human donor with ulcerative colitis or Crohn's disease, or a healthy co-twin of an affected twin (not recorded which).

The rearrangement joins TRBV6-1 to TRBJ2-7; the D call from TCRdb, TRBD1, cannot be confirmed without DNA. Germline CDR1 reads MNHNS; CDR2 reads SASEGT. CDR3 size: 15 residues. CDR3 amino acids: CASSPGDIITYEQYF.

The CDR3 here is CSADRVGGYTF. The chain links TRBV29-1 to TRBJ1-2; absent DNA, TCRdb's TRBD1 call cannot be checked. The CDR3 consists of 11 residues. In germline, CDR1 is SQVTM, CDR2 ANQGSEA.

The chain employs TRBV20-1 and TRBJ2-2; TCRdb's D gene call, TRBD2, goes unchecked for lack of DNA. CDR1 and CDR2 from the germline V gene are DFQATT and SNEGSKA (reference sequence). CDR3 size: 16 residues. The CDR3 reads CSARGGLAINTGELFF.

V and J are TRBV6-1 and TRBJ2-7; the TCRdb D gene call, TRBD1, has no DNA to confirm it. This CDR3 has 15 residues. In germline, CDR1 is MNHNS, CDR2 SASEGT. The CDR3 is CASSPLVNTPYEQYF.

This rearrangement joins TRBV28 to TRBJ2-5; TCRdb proposes TRBD2, but this gene call is untestable without DNA. This CDR3 is built from 13 residues. CDR1 and CDR2 from the germline V gene are MDHEN and SYDVKM. CDR3 residues: CASKAGGRETQYF.

This chain links TRBV20-1 with TRBJ2-7; TCRdb lists TRBD1, though no DNA is available to test this call. The germline CDR1 and CDR2 sequences are DFQATT and SNEGSKA (reference sequence). This CDR3 has 14 residues. The chain's CDR3 is CSGPAGPRGQAQYF.

This chain joins TRBV19 and TRBJ1-1; TCRdb lists TRBD1, though no DNA is available to test this call. Germline loops: CDR1 LNHDA, CDR2 SQIVND (reference sequence). This CDR3 has 15 residues. CDR3 protein: CASIAQGSMNTEAFF.

The chain employs TRBV11-1 and TRBJ2-3; TCRdb's D call, TRBD1, is unchecked because there is no DNA. The CDR3 contains 14 residues. Germline-derived CDR1 and CDR2 are SGHAT and FQDESV (reference sequence). The CDR3 spells CASSFSTGMDTQYF.

This CDR3 is CASCLAGNNEQFF. The rearrangement links TRBV2 to TRBJ2-1. The CDR3 has 13 residues. Germline V gene sequence: CDR1 SNHLY, CDR2 FYNNEI.

CDR3: CASSFTAYSNQPQHF. J is TRBJ1-5 and V is TRBV5-8. The CDR3 length is 15 residues. From germline, CDR1 is SGHTS and CDR2 YDEGEE.

The V call is TRBV7-2, the J call TRBJ1-3; TCRdb reports TRBD1, a call that lacks DNA to check it against. The CDR3 runs 14 residues. Per germline, CDR1 SGHTA and CDR2 FQGNSA. The CDR3 reads CASRTRGPGNTIYF.